A selection of T cell receptor beta chains follows, all from one sample in a study of blood T cell repertoires in COVID-19. Measured with immunoSEQ multiplex PCR; TCRdb has only the in-frame clones, and not every one. The data show fewer than 200,000 clones, 75% to 80% seen once. The source material was peripheral blood. All receptors derive from a woman aged 70-85 years with acute or convalescent COVID-19. CDR3s include the opening cysteine and the closing phenylalanine or tryptophan. D genes are given only for firm matches. Clone size, where shown, is once, few, many, or a class for clones that have expanded.

- | TRBJ1-3 | TRBV7-9 | - | TGTGCCAGCAGCTTACTTGTACAGGGAGAAAGAAACACCATATATTTT | CASSLLVQGERNTIYF
- | TRBJ2-1 | TRBV25-1 | - | TGTGCCAGCAGTGTGCGGGGGCAGTCAGCTGAGCAGTTCTTC | CASSVRGQSAEQFF
- | TRBJ1-1 | TRBV15 | - | TGTGCCACCAGCAGAGATCGCGGGGCCCTCTTGGGGGGAGCTTTCTTT | CATSRDRGALLGGAFF
few | TRBJ2-7 | TRBV5-1 | TRBD2 | TGCGCCAGCAGCAGGTCCGGGGGGACCTCCTACGAGCAGTACTTC | CASSRSGGTSYEQYF
- | TRBJ1-5 | TRBV18 | TRBD1 | TGTGCCAGCTCACTAGGACAGGGCCCACAGCCCCAGCATTTT | CASSLGQGPQPQHF
- | TRBJ2-5 | TRBV11-3 | - | TGTGCCAGCAGCGTCGGGACTCAAGAGACCCAGTACTTC | CASSVGTQETQYF
- | TRBJ1-5 | TRBV24-1 | - | TGTGCCACCGGGGGGGGCCCTCAGCCCCAGCATTTT | CATGGGPQPQHF
- | TRBJ2-7 | TRBV6-5 | TRBD2 | TGTGCCAGCAGAAGGGAGAGCGGGAACGACTACGAGCAGTACTTC | CASRRESGNDYEQYF
- | TRBJ1-4 | TRBV10-3 | TRBD1 | TGTGCCATCAGTGATATGACAGGGGGTAATGAAAAACTGTTTTTT | CAISDMTGGNEKLFF
- | TRBJ1-2 | TRBV15 | - | TGTGCCACCAGCAGAGGGGCGCGGGGTCTCTATGGCTACACCTTC | CATSRGARGLYGYTF
- | TRBJ2-6 | TRBV6-5 | - | TGTGCCAGTTGGACGGACATCTCTGGGGCCAACGTCCTGACTTTC | CASWTDISGANVLTF
- | TRBJ2-7 | TRBV19 | TRBD1 | TGTGCCAGTAGTATTCCTGGGACAGGGTCAAACGAGCAGTACTTC | CASSIPGTGSNEQYF
few | TRBJ2-3 | TRBV6-6 | TRBD2 | TGTGCCAGCAGCCCTAGGGCTAGCGGTAGCACAGATACGCAGTATTTT | CASSPRASGSTDTQYF
- | TRBJ2-5 | TRBV9 | TRBD2 | TGTGCCAGCAGCGTATCGCCTAGCGGGGAGACCCAGTACTTC | CASSVSPSGETQYF
many | TRBJ1-1 | TRBV7-2 | - | TGTGCCAGCAGCTTATTCGGGGGAAGGGTTGAAGCTTTCTTT | CASSLFGGRVEAFF
- | TRBJ1-3 | TRBV5-1 | TRBD1 | TGCGCCAGCAGCTTGGCGACAGGGGGATTACGGAACACCATATATTTT | CASSLATGGLRNTIYF
- | TRBJ2-3 | TRBV5-4 | TRBD2 | TGTGCCAGCAGCCCCGGTGGTGTAGCGGGCGATACGCAGTATTTT | CASSPGGVAGDTQYF
- | TRBJ2-7 | TRBV5-1 | - | TGCGCCAGCAGCTTGGTGTCAGGGTCCATCAGGGAGCAGTACTTC | CASSLVSGSIREQYF
- | TRBJ1-1 | TRBV6-5 | - | TGTGCCAGCAGTTACGGTCAGGGGTACGACACTGAAGCTTTCTTT | CASSYGQGYDTEAFF
- | TRBJ2-1 | TRBV27 | - | TGTGCCAGCAGTTCCAGCGGCCTCAACTCCTACAATGAGCAGTTCTTC | CASSSSGLNSYNEQFF
- | TRBJ2-7 | TRBV7-6 | - | TGTGCCAGCAGCTGGCGGGACAGCTACGAGCAGTACTTC | CASSWRDSYEQYF
- | TRBJ1-4 | TRBV7-9 | - | TGTGCCAGCAGCCCAGAGACATCCCCTAATGAAAAACTGTTTTTT | CASSPETSPNEKLFF
- | TRBJ2-1 | TRBV5-1 | - | TGCGCCAGCAGCTTGAGTGCAGGAGGGGATGAGCAGTTCTTC | CASSLSAGGDEQFF
few | TRBJ2-1 | TRBV19 | - | TGTGCCAGTAGTGGAAACAGAGAGACCTACAATGAGCAGTTCTTC | CASSGNRETYNEQFF
- | TRBJ2-5 | TRBV2 | - | TGTGCCAGCAACCAGCGGAGAGGGGAGACCCAGTACTTC | CASNQRRGETQYF